Presented here are 23 T cell receptor beta chains from one specimen sequenced in a study of T cells after yellow fever vaccination (dated by TCRdb to between 2018 and 2020). Library prep was done by 5' RACE. TCRdb shows the sequencer as Illumina HiSeq 2500. Clones were called with MiXCR by TCRdb after fastp trimmed the public reads at Q25, and only in-frame beta chains were retained. Every distinct CDR3 protein forms one entry, paired with its most common genes and DNA. In all, the sample holds 500,000 to 650,000 distinct CDR3 sequences, and roughly 12% of those were seen once. The ten most abundant clones make up 11% to 15% of the sample. Reading the label with the study, this specimen's treatment or condition is: live attenuated yellow fever vaccine strain. The sequenced sample was PBMCs, obtained on the day of the yellow fever booster vaccination. These receptors came from a man aged 30 to 39 who received the YFV17D yellow fever vaccine.

This clonotype was observed a handful of times. The gene calls are TRBV7-6 and TRBJ2-2, with 9 bases lining up with TRBD2. The CDR3 covers 17 residues. Trimming took 5 bases from V and 3 from J; bases not matched to a gene: 10. The germline V gene encodes CDR1 SGHVS and CDR2 FNYEAQ. CDR3 residues: CASSPPQTSGDTGELFF. CDR3 DNA: TGTGCCAGCAGCCCCCCCCAGACTAGCGGAGACACCGGGGAGCTGTTTTTT. The variable domain in full, with the rest retrieved from reference TRBV7-6 and TRBJ2-2, is GAGVSQSPRYKVTKRGQDVALRCDPISGHVSLYWYRQALGQGPEFLTYFNYEAQQDKSGLPNDRFSAERPEGSISTLTIQRTEQRDSAMYRCASSPPQTSGDTGELFFGEGSRLTVL.

The chain links TRBV19 to TRBJ2-3; 11 positions match TRBD2. Germline CDR1 and CDR2: LNHDA and SQIVND (reference sequence). The V gene end was trimmed by 4 bases and the J gene end by 3 bases; junction bases not matched to a gene: 3. CDR3 length: 15 residues. CDR3 sequence (DNA): TGTGCCAGTAGTACACTAGCGGGAGTAACAGATACGCAGTATTTT. Translating it yields CASSTLAGVTDTQYF.

The V and J genes are TRBV5-5 and TRBJ1-2, with 7 bases aligning to TRBD1. CDR1 is SGHKS, CDR2 YYEKEE, per germline (reference sequence). The CDR3 is made up of 15 amino acids. The junction had 9 bases not matched to a gene; V was cut back by 4 bases and J by 3 bases. CDR3 DNA sequence: TGTGCCAGCAGCCCCCTGGGGGGGACAGACTATGGCTACACCTTC. This encodes CASSPLGGTDYGYTF.

This clonotype was recorded a few times. The V gene is TRBV5-6, the J gene TRBJ2-5; TRBD1 agrees at 11 bases. Germline V gives CDR1 SGHDT, CDR2 YYEEEE. Unmatched junction bases numbered 3, after V lost 3 bases and J lost 5 bases. The CDR3 contains 14 residues. The CDR3 sequence: CASSWDRGLETQYF. DNA of the CDR3: TGTGCCAGCAGCTGGGACAGGGGGTTGGAGACCCAGTACTTC.

The chain carries TRBV2 and TRBJ2-5; TRBD1 aligns across 7 bases. The germline CDR1 and CDR2 sequences are SNHLY and FYNNEI. CDR3 length: 14 residues. The ends lost 8 bases at V and 7 bases at J; junction bases unmatched: 13. The CDR3 bases are TGTGCCAGCGATACAGGGGATAGTTTAAGGACCCAGTACTTC. Residues: CASDTGDSLRTQYF.

This clonotype has a count of ten or more. The chain carries TRBV7-2 and TRBJ2-3; D unresolved. V was pared by 3 bases and J by 4 bases, with 8 bases between. There are 13 residues in the CDR3. Germline V gives CDR1 SGHTA, CDR2 FQGNSA. The CDR3 sequence: CASSFTLSDTQYF. For the CDR3, the DNA is TGTGCCAGCAGCTTTACTCTGTCAGATACGCAGTATTTT.

This clonotype was seen more than once but under ten times. This sequence joins TRBV7-9 and TRBJ2-7; D is possibly TRBD1 (5 bases). V shed 6 bases and J shed 0 bases, with 12 bases lying between them. There are 14 residues in the CDR3. CDR1 and CDR2 (germline): SEHNR, FQNEAQ (reference sequence). The CDR3 region is CASSTGPNSYEQYF. Here the CDR3 DNA reads TGTGCCAGCAGTACAGGCCCCAACTCCTACGAGCAGTACTTC. Looking up the rest from reference TRBV7-9 and TRBJ2-7 gives the full variable domain: DTGVSQNPRHKITKRGQNVTFRCDPISEHNRLYWYRQTLGQGPEFLTYFQNEAQLEKSRLLSDRFSAERPKGSFSTLEIQRTEQGDSAMYLCASSTGPNSYEQYFGPGTRLTVT.

This clonotype came up a few times. The DNA for the CDR3 is TGCGCCAGCAGCTTTCCCGGGACAGGTTCCTCTGGGGCCAACGTCCTGACTTTC. The encoded protein is CASSFPGTGSSGANVLTF. The J gene is TRBJ2-6, the V gene TRBV5-1, with TRBD1 identical over 8 bases. From germline, CDR1 is SGHRS and CDR2 YFSETQ. V was clipped by 2 bases and J by 0 bases; unmatched bases: 7. The length of the CDR3 is 18 residues.

CDR3 sequence (DNA): TGTGCCACCAGCAGAGATCCGACCCCCGGGGAGCTGTTTTTT. Amino acids: CATSRDPTPGELFF. This chain links TRBV15 with TRBJ2-2; D not resolved. V gave up 0 bases and J gave up 6 bases, with 8 bases separating them. This CDR3 region has 14 residues. Germline V gene data show CDR1 as LNHNV and CDR2 as YYDKDF (reference sequence).

The chain employs TRBV5-1 and TRBJ2-3, with a weak D call TRBD2 (6 bases). The CDR3 contains 20 residues. V was cut by 3 bases and J by 2 bases, with 28 bases left in between. Germline CDR1 reads SGHRS; CDR2 reads YFSETQ. This chain's CDR3 is CASSSPSEGVAENPTDTQYF. CDR3 DNA sequence: TGCGCCAGCAGCTCGCCTTCCGAAGGGGTAGCGGAAAACCCCACAGATACGCAGTATTTT.

The sample holds a few counts of this clonotype. The chain employs TRBV3-1 and TRBJ2-3; tentatively, D is TRBD1 or TRBD2 (6 bases each). This CDR3 is built from 14 residues. V lost 4 bases, J lost 8 bases, and 16 bases lay in between. Germline CDR1 and CDR2: LGHDT and YNNKEL (reference sequence). The CDR3 loop is CASSLGGPQGTQYF. CDR3 nucleotide sequence: TGTGCCAGCAGCCTAGGGGGGCCACAGGGTACGCAGTATTTT.

The chain couples TRBV14 to TRBJ1-2; tentatively, D is TRBD1 (5 bases). CDR1 and CDR2 (germline): SGHDN, FVKESK. The CDR3 has 15 residues. V was clipped by 0 bases and J by 6 bases, with 14 bases between them. CDR3 sequence reads: CASSQDRVPSHGYTF. The DNA for the CDR3 is TGTGCCAGCAGCCAAGACAGGGTGCCCAGTCATGGCTACACCTTC. The complete variable domain, with remaining parts taken from reference TRBV14 and TRBJ1-2, reads EAGVTQFPSHSVIEKGQTVTLRCDPISGHDNLYWYRRVMGKEIKFLLHFVKESKQDESGMPNNRFLAERTGGTYSTLKVQPAELEDSGVYFCASSQDRVPSHGYTFGSGTRLTVV.

V gene TRBV7-2 combines with J gene TRBJ2-7; D is undetermined. The germline CDR1 and CDR2 sequences are SGHTA and FQGNSA. V lost 5 bases and J lost 3, with 14 bases in between. CDR3 length: 14 amino acids. The CDR3 bases are TGTGCCAGCAGCCCGGACCCGGTTTACTACGAGCAGTACTTC. Encoded protein: CASSPDPVYYEQYF.

The chain is built from TRBV28 and TRBJ2-3; no firm D call. Germline V CDR1 and CDR2: MDHEN, SYDVKM. Between the trimmed V and J ends, which lost 6 bases and 2 bases, there was a span of 12 bases. The CDR3 has 14 residues. The CDR3 loop is CASSSAEFTDTQYF. CDR3 DNA sequence: TGTGCCAGCAGCTCCGCGGAGTTCACAGATACGCAGTATTTT.

The chain employs TRBV10-3 and TRBJ2-3; 7 positions agree with TRBD1. This CDR3 has 17 residues. With V trimmed by 0 bases and J by 3 bases, 9 bases remained unmatched. Germline CDR1 and CDR2: ENHRY and SYGVKD. The CDR3, as DNA: TGTGCCATCAGTGAGTCCCCCCGGGACAGCGATACAGATACGCAGTATTTT. As protein: CAISESPRDSDTDTQYF.

The CDR3 DNA reads as TGTGCCATCCAAGGGAGGGATTCACCCCTCCACTTT. The encoded protein is CAIQGRDSPLHF. This chain uses TRBV10-3 with TRBJ1-6; D not resolved. The CDR3 is made up of 12 amino acids. Germline assignment: CDR1 ENHRY and CDR2 SYGVKD. V was pared by 8 bases and J by 8 bases, with 10 bases between.

This clonotype turned up a few times. The V gene is TRBV3-1, the J gene TRBJ2-7, with D tentatively TRBD2 (6 bases). Looked up from germline, CDR1 is LGHDT and CDR2 is YNNKEL (reference sequence). The CDR3 consists of 14 residues. V shed 10 bases and J shed 1 base, with 17 bases lying between them. The DNA of the CDR3 is TGTGCCACCAAAAAGGGACTCCAGTCCTACGAGCAGTACTTC. It encodes CATKKGLQSYEQYF.

This clonotype turned up a few times. The chain couples TRBV5-4 to TRBJ2-3; 13 bases agree with TRBD2. This CDR3 is built from 15 residues. Per the germline V gene, CDR1 is SGHNT and CDR2 is YYREEE (reference sequence). The V gene end was trimmed by 4 bases and the J gene end by 7 bases; junction bases not matched to a gene: 6. In nucleotides, the CDR3 is TGTGCCAGCAGCCGCGAGACTAGCGGGAGGTATACGCAGTATTTT. This sequence encodes CASSRETSGRYTQYF.

This clonotype was observed a handful of times. This chain uses TRBV5-6 with TRBJ2-2; possibly TRBD1 for D (5 bases). The length of the CDR3 is 15 residues. Between the trimmed V and J ends, which lost 1 base and 7 bases, there was a span of 14 bases. Germline V gene lookup returns CDR1 SGHDT and CDR2 YYEEEE. The CDR3 region is CASSLYTGLSGELFF. The DNA of the CDR3 is TGTGCCAGCAGCTTGTATACAGGTTTGAGCGGGGAGCTGTTTTTT.

The chain combines TRBV20-1 with TRBJ1-1; D might be TRBD1 (5 bases). The germline gives CDR1 DFQATT, CDR2 SNEGSKA (reference sequence). The CDR3 loop spans 14 amino acids. The CDR3 nucleotides are TGCAGCTATGTCCACGGGGCCATGAACACTGAAGCTTTCTTT. Protein: CSYVHGAMNTEAFF.

The table lists this clonotype with a few counts. The CDR3 loop reads CASSLSGSHTEAFF. CDR3 in DNA: TGTGCCAGCAGTTTATCAGGCTCCCACACTGAAGCTTTCTTT. This chain links TRBV28 with TRBJ1-1; D gene ambiguous. Germline V gene lookup returns CDR1 MDHEN and CDR2 SYDVKM. Trimming stripped 1 base from V and 3 bases from J, with 9 bases between. The CDR3 has 14 residues.

In this sample, this clonotype turned up a few times. The chain recombines TRBV7-2 with TRBJ2-7; 13 bases agree with TRBD2. Per the germline V gene, CDR1 is SGHTA and CDR2 is FQGNSA. This CDR3 region has 19 residues. The V and J ends lost 0 bases and 5 bases, in that order; junction bases with no gene match: 13. The CDR3 DNA reads TGTGCCAGCAGCTTAGCCCCGGCCGGACTAGCGGGAGTTCCTAACGAGCAGTACTTC. Amino acids: CASSLAPAGLAGVPNEQYF.

This clonotype has ten or more counts. The chain combines TRBV10-3 with TRBJ2-3; 7 nucleotides line up with TRBD2. CDR3 length equals 15 residues. V was clipped by 6 bases and J by 5 bases; unmatched bases: 11. CDR1 and CDR2 (germline): ENHRY, SYGVKD. CDR3 DNA: TGTGCCATCAGAGTGTCGGGAGGTTGGGTAGATACGCAGTATTTT. The encoded protein is CAIRVSGGWVDTQYF.